Listed here is a single T cell receptor (beta chain). Its antigen is not identified. These data come from a study of cytomegalovirus exposure and HLA in healthy donors. As for the study in general: Caucasian-associated ancestry cluster membership applied to approximately 80% of some 400 genotyped donors. General study points: TCR association rates varied by HLA locus in a later analysis, with DRB1 highest and HLA-C lowest.

V was shortened by 3 bases and J by 4 bases, with 13 bases between the two germline ends. This CDR3 is built from 14 residues. Germline V CDR1 and CDR2: MNHEY, SMNVEV (reference sequence). A multiplex PCR was run with 60 Vbeta primers and 13 Jbeta primers. Profiling relied on immunoSEQ multiplex PCR, and the TCRdb table lists in-frame clones only, not all of them. The sample holds approximately 180,000 clones; over 70% are singletons and the top ten take about 2.2%. The chain links TRBV27 to TRBJ2-7; the D gene is possibly TRBD2 (5 bases). This TCR came from a woman in her 30s in good health and CMV-seronegative. Sequenced: PBMCs. The CDR3 loop reads CASSFFSGFYEQYF. The CDR3 bases are TGTGCCAGCAGTTTTTTTTCGGGGTTTTACGAGCAGTACTTC.